The TCR beta chain under discussion was sequenced for a study of blood T cells in healthy people across ages. Germline values: CDR1 LGHNT, CDR2 FRNRAP. This CDR3 is built from 15 residues. Trimming took 1 base from V and 4 from J; bases not matched to a gene: 2. This clonotype is a singleton in its sample. Its antigen is not known. Alongside a J-beta primer mix, a sample-barcoded 5' primer served in a second PCR lasting about 7 to 12 cycles. Each cDNA molecule received a tag from a template-switch adaptor that had 12 random nucleotides. TCRdb used MiXCR to reprocess the 5' RACE reads, holding one entry per CDR3 protein. The data show 1,500,000 or so distinct CDR3 sequences, with 59% seen just once and over 5% held by the top ten. Total RNA extraction produced at least 5 micrograms (per sample) for the study. Study-level findings and limits: What prevented conclusive comparison of naive and antigen-experienced cells was that PBMCs were unsorted. Compared with aged donors, long-lived donors showed fewer expanded clones, suggesting selection.

Sequenced: blood. The gene calls are TRBV12-5 and TRBJ2-3; 10 nucleotides align to TRBD2. The TCR was taken from a young man in good health. This CDR3 reads CASGLASGGADTQYF. Written as DNA, the CDR3 is TGTGCTAGTGGTTTGGCTAGCGGGGGAGCAGATACGCAGTATTTT.